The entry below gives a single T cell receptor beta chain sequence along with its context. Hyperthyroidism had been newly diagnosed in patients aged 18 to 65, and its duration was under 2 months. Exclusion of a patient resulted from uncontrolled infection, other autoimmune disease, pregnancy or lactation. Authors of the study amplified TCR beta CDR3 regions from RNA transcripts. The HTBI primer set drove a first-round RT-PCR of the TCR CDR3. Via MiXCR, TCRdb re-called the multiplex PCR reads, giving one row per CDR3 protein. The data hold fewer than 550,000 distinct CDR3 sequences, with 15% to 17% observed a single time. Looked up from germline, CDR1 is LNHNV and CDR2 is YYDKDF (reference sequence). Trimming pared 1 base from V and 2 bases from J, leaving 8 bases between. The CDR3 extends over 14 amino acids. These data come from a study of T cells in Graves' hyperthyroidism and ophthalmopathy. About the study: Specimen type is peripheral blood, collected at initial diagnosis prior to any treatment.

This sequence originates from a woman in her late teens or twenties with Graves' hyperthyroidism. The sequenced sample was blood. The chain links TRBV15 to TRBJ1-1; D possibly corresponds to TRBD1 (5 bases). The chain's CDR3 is CATSRGTLNTEAFF. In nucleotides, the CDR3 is TGTGCCACCAGCAGAGGGACATTAAACACTGAAGCTTTCTTT.